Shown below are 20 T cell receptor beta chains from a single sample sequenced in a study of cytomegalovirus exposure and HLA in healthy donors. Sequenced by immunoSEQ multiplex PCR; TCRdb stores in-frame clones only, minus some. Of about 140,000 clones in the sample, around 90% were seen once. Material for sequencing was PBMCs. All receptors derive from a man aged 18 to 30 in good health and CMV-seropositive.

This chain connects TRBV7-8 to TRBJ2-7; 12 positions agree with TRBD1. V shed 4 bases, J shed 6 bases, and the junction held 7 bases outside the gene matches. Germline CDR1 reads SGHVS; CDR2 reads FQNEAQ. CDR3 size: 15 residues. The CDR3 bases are TGTGCCAGCAGCTGGCAGGGACAGGGGGCGTCCGAGCAGTACTTC. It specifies CASSWQGQGASEQYF.

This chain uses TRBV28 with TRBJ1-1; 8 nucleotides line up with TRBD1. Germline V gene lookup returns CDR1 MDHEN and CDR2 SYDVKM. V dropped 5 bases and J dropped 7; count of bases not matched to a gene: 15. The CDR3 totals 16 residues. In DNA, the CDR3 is TGTGCCAGCAGTCCCTCCCAAGGGACAGGTGGGGATGAAGCTTTCTTT. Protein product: CASSPSQGTGGDEAFF.

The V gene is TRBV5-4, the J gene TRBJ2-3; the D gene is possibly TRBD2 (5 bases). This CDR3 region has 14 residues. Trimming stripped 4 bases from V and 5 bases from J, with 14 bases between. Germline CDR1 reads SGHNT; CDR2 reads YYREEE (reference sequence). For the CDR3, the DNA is TGTGCCAGCAGCCTAACTAGTACGGGAGATACGCAGTATTTT. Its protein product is CASSLTSTGDTQYF.

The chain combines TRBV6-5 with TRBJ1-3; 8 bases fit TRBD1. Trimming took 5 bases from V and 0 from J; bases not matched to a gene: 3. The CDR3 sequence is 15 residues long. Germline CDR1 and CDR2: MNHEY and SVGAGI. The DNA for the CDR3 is TGTGCCAGCAGTATAGACAGGGGCTCTGGAAACACCATATATTTT. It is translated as CASSIDRGSGNTIYF.

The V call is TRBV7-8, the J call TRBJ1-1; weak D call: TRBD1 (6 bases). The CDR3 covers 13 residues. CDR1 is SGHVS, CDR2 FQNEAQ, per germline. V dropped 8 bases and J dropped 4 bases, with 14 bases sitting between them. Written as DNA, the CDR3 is TGTGCCAGCGGTCCGAGGACAGTCACTGAAGCTTTCTTT. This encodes CASGPRTVTEAFF.

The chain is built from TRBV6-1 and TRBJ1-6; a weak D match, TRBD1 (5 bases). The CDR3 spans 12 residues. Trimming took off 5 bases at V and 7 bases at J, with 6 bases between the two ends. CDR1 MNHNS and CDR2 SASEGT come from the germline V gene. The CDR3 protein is CASSPGNSPLHF. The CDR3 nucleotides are TGTGCCAGCAGTCCAGGGAATTCACCCCTCCACTTT.

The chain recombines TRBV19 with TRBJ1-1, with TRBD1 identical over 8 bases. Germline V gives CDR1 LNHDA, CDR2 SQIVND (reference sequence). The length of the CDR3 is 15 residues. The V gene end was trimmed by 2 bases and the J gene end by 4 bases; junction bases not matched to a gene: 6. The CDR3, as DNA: TGTGCCAGTAGTATAACACAGGGGGGAGGCACTGAAGCTTTCTTT. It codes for CASSITQGGGTEAFF.

As DNA, the CDR3 is TGTGCCAGCAGGACACAGGACCTCTATGGCTACACCTTC. Translating gives CASRTQDLYGYTF. The chain joins TRBV6-1 to TRBJ1-2; possible D gene TRBD1, 5 bases. The germline V gene encodes CDR1 MNHNS and CDR2 SASEGT. CDR3 length: 13 residues. Trimming took 6 bases from V and 4 from J, leaving 12 bases between them.

For the CDR3, the DNA is TGTGCCAGCAGGTCGGACAGGGAATACTACAATGAGCAGTTCTTC. It encodes CASRSDREYYNEQFF. This rearrangement joins TRBV6-6 to TRBJ2-1; 8 nucleotides line up with TRBD1. Germline assignment: CDR1 MNHNY and CDR2 SVGAGI (reference sequence). Trimming cost V 6 bases and J 3 bases; bases outside gene matches: 7. The CDR3 sequence is 15 residues long.

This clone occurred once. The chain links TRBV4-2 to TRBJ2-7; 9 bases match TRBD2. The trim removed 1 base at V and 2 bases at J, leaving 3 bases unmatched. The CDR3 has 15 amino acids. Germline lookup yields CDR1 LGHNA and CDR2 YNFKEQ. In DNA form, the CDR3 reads TGTGCCAGCAGCCAAGGAGGCGGGAGGGCCTACGAGCAGTACTTC. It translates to CASSQGGGRAYEQYF.

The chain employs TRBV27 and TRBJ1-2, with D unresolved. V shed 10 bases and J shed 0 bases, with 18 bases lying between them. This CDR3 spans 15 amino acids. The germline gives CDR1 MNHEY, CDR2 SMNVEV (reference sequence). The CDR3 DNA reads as TGTGCCACCCAACCGAGGACGGGAGCTAACTATGGCTACACCTTC. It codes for CATQPRTGANYGYTF.

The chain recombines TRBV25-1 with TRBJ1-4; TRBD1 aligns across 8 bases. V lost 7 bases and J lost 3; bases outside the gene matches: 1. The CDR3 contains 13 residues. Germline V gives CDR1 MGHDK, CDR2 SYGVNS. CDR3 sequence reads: CASTRGPNEKLFF. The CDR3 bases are TGTGCCAGCACCAGGGGGCCTAATGAAAAACTGTTTTTT.

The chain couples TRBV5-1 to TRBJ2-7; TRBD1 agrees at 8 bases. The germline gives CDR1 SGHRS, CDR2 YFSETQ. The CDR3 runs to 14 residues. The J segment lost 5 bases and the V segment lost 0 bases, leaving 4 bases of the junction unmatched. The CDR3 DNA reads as TGCGCCAGCAGCTTGGGACAGGGGCGCCACGAGCAGTACTTC. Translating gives CASSLGQGRHEQYF.

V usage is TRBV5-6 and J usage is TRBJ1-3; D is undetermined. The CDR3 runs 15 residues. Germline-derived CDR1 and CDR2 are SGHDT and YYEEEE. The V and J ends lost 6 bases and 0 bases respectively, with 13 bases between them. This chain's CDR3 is CASTDRGYSGNTIYF. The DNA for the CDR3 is TGTGCCAGCACCGATCGGGGTTACTCTGGAAACACCATATATTTT.

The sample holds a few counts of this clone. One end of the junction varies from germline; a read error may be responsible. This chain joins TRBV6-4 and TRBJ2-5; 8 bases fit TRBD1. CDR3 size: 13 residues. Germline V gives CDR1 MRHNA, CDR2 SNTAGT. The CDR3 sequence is CASSDSGTGTQYF. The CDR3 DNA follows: TGTGCCAGCAGCGACTCAGGGACAGGGACCCAGTACTTC.

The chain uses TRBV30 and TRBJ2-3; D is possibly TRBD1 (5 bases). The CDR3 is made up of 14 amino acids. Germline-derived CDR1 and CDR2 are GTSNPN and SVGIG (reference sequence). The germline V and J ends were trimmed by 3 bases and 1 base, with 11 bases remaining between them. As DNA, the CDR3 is TGTGCCTGGAGCGTGGGGCTGCGCACAGATACGCAGTATTTT. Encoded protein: CAWSVGLRTDTQYF.

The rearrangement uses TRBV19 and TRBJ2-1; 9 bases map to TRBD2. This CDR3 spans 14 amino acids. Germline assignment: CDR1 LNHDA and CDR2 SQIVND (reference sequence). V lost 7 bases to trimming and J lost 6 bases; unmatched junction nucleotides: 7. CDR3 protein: CASKPGLASNEQFF. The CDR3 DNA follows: TGTGCCAGTAAACCGGGACTAGCCTCCAATGAGCAGTTCTTC.

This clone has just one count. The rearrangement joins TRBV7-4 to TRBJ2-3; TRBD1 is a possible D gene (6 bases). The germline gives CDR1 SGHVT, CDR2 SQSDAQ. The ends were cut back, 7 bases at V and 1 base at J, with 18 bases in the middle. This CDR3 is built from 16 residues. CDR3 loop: CASTHSTGDGTDTQYF. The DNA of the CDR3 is TGTGCCAGCACCCATTCGACAGGAGACGGCACAGATACGCAGTATTTT.

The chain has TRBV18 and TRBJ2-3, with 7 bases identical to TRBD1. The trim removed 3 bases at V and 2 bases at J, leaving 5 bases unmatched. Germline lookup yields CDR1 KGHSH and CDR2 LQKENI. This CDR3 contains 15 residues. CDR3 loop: CASSPRTGHTDTQYF. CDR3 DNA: TGTGCCAGCTCACCTCGGACAGGACACACAGATACGCAGTATTTT.

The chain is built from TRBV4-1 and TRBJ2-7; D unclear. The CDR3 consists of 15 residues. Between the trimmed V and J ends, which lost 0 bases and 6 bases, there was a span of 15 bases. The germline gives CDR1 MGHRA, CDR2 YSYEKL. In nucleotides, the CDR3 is TGCGCCAGCAGCCAAGATCTCACTGGTGTTAGCGAGCAGTACTTC. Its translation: CASSQDLTGVSEQYF.